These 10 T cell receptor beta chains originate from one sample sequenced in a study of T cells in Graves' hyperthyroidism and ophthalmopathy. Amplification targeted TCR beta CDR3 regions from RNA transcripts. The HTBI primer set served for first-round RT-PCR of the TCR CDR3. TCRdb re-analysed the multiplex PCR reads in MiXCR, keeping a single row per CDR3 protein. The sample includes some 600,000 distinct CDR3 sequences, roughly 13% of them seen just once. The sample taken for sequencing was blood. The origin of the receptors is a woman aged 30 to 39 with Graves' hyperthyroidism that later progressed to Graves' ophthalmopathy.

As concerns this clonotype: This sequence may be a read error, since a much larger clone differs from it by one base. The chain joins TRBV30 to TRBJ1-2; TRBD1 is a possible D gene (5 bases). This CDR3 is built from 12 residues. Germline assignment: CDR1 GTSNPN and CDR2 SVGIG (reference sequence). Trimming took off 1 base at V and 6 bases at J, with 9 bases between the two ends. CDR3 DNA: TGTGCCTGGAGTGCGAGAGGGGATGGCTACACCTTC. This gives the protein CAWSARGDGYTF.

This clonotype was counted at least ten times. The CDR3 DNA is TGTGCCACCTCACCCGGGCAGGGGTACACCGGGGAGCTGTTTTTT. It translates to CATSPGQGYTGELFF. V gene TRBV27 combines with J gene TRBJ2-2, with D maybe TRBD1 (6 bases). This CDR3 contains 15 residues. The V and J ends lost 10 bases and 3 bases respectively, with 18 bases between them. The V gene's germline CDR1 is MNHEY and CDR2 SMNVEV (reference sequence).

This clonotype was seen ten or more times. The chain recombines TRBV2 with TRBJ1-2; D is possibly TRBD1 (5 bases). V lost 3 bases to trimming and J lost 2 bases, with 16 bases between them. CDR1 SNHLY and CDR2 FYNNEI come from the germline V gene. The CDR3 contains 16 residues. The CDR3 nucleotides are TGTGCCAGCAGTGATACAGGTGGAGGGGTAAACTATGGCTACACCTTC. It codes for CASSDTGGGVNYGYTF. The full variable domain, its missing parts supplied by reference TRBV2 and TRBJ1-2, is EPEVTQTPSHQVTQMGQEVILRCVPISNHLYFYWYRQILGQKVEFLVSFYNNEISEKSEIFDDQFSVERPDGSNFTLKIRSTKLEDSAMYFCASSDTGGGVNYGYTFGSGTRLTVV.

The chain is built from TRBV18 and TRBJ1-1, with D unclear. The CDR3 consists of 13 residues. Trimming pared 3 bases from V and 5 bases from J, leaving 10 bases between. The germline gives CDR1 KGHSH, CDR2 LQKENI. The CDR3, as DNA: TGTGCCAGCTCACCGAGTGCGGATACTGAAGCTTTCTTT. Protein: CASSPSADTEAFF.

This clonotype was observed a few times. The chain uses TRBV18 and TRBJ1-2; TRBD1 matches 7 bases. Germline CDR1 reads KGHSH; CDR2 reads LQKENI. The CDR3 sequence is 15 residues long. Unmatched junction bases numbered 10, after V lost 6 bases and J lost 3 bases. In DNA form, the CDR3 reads TGTGCCAGCTCCCCTACGGCGGGGACAGACTATGGCTACACCTTC. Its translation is CASSPTAGTDYGYTF.

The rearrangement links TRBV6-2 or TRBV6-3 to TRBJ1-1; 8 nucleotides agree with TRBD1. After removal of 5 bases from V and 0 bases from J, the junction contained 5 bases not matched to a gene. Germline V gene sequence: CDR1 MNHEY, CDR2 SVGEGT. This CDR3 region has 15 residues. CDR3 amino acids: CASSATGDMNTEAFF. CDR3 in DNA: TGTGCCAGCAGTGCGACAGGGGACATGAACACTGAAGCTTTCTTT.

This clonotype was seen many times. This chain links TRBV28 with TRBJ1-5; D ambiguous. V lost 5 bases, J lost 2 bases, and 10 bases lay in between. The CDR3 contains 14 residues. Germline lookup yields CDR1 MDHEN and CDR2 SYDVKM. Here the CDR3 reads CASSPLTGNQPQHF. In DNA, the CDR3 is TGTGCCAGCAGTCCCCTGACGGGCAATCAGCCCCAGCATTTT.

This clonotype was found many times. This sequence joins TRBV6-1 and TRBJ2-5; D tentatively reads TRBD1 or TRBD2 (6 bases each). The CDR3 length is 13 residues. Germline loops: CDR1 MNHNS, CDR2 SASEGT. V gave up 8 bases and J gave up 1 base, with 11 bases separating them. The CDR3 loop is CASAGHLQETQYF. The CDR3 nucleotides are TGTGCCAGCGCGGGACACCTCCAAGAGACCCAGTACTTC.

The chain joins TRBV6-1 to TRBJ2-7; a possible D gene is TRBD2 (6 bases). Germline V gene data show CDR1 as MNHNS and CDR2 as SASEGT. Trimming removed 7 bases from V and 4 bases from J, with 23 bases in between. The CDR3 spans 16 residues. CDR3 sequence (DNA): TGTGCCAGCAACCCCCCCCTCGGGGCCGGGGGATACGAGCAGTACTTC. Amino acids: CASNPPLGAGGYEQYF.

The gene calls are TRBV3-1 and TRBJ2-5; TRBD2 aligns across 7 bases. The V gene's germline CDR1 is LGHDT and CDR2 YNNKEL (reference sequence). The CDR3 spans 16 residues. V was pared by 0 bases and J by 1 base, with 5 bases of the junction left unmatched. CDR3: CASSQDSGLAQETQYF. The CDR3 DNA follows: TGTGCCAGCAGCCAAGATAGCGGGTTAGCCCAAGAGACCCAGTACTTC.